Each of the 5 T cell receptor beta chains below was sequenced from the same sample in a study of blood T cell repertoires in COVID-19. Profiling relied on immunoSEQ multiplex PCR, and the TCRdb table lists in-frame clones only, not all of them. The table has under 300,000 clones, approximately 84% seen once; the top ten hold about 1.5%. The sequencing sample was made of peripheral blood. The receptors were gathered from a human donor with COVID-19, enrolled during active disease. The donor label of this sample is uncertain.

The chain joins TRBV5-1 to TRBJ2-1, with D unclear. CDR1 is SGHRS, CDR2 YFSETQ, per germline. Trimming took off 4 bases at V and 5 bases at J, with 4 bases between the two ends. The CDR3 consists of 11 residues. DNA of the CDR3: TGCGCCAGCAGCGAGAACAATGAGCAGTTCTTC. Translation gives CASSENNEQFF.

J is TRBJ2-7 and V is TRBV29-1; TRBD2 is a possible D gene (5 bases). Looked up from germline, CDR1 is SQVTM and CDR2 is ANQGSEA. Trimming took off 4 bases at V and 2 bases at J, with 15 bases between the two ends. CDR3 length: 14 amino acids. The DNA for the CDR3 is TGCAGCGTTGGCCTAGCAGGCAGACCCTACGAGCAGTACTTC. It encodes CSVGLAGRPYEQYF.

The CDR3 DNA reads TGTGCCAGCAGCTTAGAGGCAGGGGTTTCCACTGAAGCTTTCTTT. Translation: CASSLEAGVSTEAFF. The chain couples TRBV11-2 to TRBJ1-1; maybe TRBD1 (6 bases). The V gene lost 0 bases and the J gene lost 4 bases, with 12 bases spanning the gap. The CDR3 spans 15 residues. Germline CDR1 and CDR2: SGHAT and FQNNGV.

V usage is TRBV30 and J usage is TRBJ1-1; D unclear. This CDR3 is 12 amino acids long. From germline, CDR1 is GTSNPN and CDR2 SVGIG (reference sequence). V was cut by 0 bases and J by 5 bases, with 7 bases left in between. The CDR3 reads CAWSVSGTEAFF. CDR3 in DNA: TGTGCCTGGAGTGTCTCGGGGACTGAAGCTTTCTTT.

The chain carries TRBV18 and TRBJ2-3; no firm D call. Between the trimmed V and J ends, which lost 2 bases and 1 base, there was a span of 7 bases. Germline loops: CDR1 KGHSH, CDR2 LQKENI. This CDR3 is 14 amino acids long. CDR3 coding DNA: TGTGCCAGCTCACCAGTAATAGGCACAGATACGCAGTATTTT. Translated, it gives CASSPVIGTDTQYF.